The 17 T cell receptor beta chains given below trace back to one sample, sequenced in a study of radiation and T cells in renal cell carcinoma. Noted time point: baseline pretreatment blood. The sample's treatment: 15 Gy SBRT to primary tumor, nephrectomy 4 weeks later. Using immunoSEQ multiplex PCR, the repertoire was profiled, and TCRdb retains in-frame clones only, with some absent. The sample carries around 140,000 clones, 70% to 90% recorded once. The sample was blood, taken from a patient whose treatment included radiotherapy and nephrectomy. All receptors come from a woman aged 50 to 60 with renal cell carcinoma.

This sequence joins TRBV7-9 and TRBJ1-2; 11 bases line up with TRBD1. V dropped 5 bases and J dropped 1; count of bases not matched to a gene: 12. CDR1 is SEHNR and CDR2 is FQNEAQ in the germline V gene (reference sequence). The CDR3 has 18 residues. CDR3 coding DNA: TGTGCCAGCAGCGGACAGGGGGCGTTAATTTTTTTTAACTATGGCTACACCTTC. Translated, it gives CASSGQGALIFFNYGYTF.

The chain is built from TRBV5-6 and TRBJ1-6; D may be TRBD1 (5 bases). The CDR3 is 16 amino acids. Trimming stripped 3 bases from V and 6 bases from J, with 16 bases between. Germline V gene sequence: CDR1 SGHDT, CDR2 YYEEEE. The CDR3 is CASSSLSGMLNSPLHF. The CDR3 region has the DNA TGTGCCAGCAGCTCCCTTTCAGGGATGCTTAATTCACCCCTCCACTTT.

This chain links TRBV19 with TRBJ1-5; tentative D call: TRBD1 (5 bases). This CDR3 region has 15 residues. Germline V gene sequence: CDR1 LNHDA, CDR2 SQIVND (reference sequence). Trimming shortened V by 2 bases and J by 3 bases, and 11 bases separated the two germline ends. CDR3 sequence (DNA): TGTGCCAGTAGTATATCAGGAGGGGTCAATCAGCCCCAGCATTTT. Amino acids: CASSISGGVNQPQHF.

The chain has TRBV4-3 and TRBJ1-5, with 7 bases aligning to TRBD1. V gave up 2 bases and J gave up 6 bases; unmatched junction bases: 7. The CDR3 has 15 amino acids. CDR1 and CDR2 (germline): LGHNA, YSLEER. The CDR3 DNA reads TGCGCCAGCAGCCAACGACAGGGAGAATCTCAGCCCCAGCATTTT. It encodes CASSQRQGESQPQHF.

The CDR3 DNA is TGTGCCAGCAGCTTTCTCAGCGTAAATGAAAAACTGTTTTTT. Translating it yields CASSFLSVNEKLFF. This sequence joins TRBV5-6 and TRBJ1-4, with D unclear. The CDR3 has 14 amino acids. V was cut by 2 bases and J by 5 bases, with 10 bases left in between. The germline V gene encodes CDR1 SGHDT and CDR2 YYEEEE. Combining the CDR3 with reference TRBV5-6 and TRBJ1-4 gives the whole variable domain DAGVTQSPTHLIKTRGQQVTLRCSPKSGHDTVSWYQQALGQGPQFIFQYYEEEERQRGNFPDRFSGHQFPNYSSELNVNALLLGDSALYLCASSFLSVNEKLFFGSGTQLSVL.

In nucleotides, the CDR3 is TGTGCTAGTGGTTTGGTAGGGGGTGGCTACACTGAAGCTTTCTTT. It is translated as CASGLVGGGYTEAFF. The chain uses TRBV12-5 and TRBJ1-1, with a tentative D call TRBD1 (6 bases). V lost 0 bases and J 3 bases, leaving 11 bases between the germline ends. This CDR3 spans 15 amino acids. From germline, CDR1 is LGHNT and CDR2 FRNRAP.

This clone was recorded a few times. V gene TRBV2 combines with J gene TRBJ1-1; no clear D. This CDR3 is built from 13 residues. Germline V gene sequence: CDR1 SNHLY, CDR2 FYNNEI. V lost 5 bases, J lost 1 base, and 8 bases lay in between. The CDR3 sequence: CASSSYRNTEAFF. CDR3 in DNA: TGTGCCAGCAGTTCTTATAGGAACACTGAAGCTTTCTTT.

CDR3 in DNA: TGTGCCTGGAGTTTAGCAGGAAATCAGCCCCAGCATTTT. Translating it yields CAWSLAGNQPQHF. This rearrangement joins TRBV30 to TRBJ1-5; D unresolved. The germline V gene has CDR1 GTSNPN and CDR2 SVGIG (reference sequence). The CDR3 has 13 amino acids. V was shortened by 2 bases and J by 4 bases, with 9 bases between the two germline ends.

V and J are TRBV2 and TRBJ1-4; maybe TRBD1 (6 bases). V lost 4 bases to trimming and J lost 8 bases, with 17 bases between them. In germline, CDR1 is SNHLY, CDR2 FYNNEI. The CDR3 spans 15 residues. This CDR3 reads CASSGGARVREKLFF. As DNA, the CDR3 is TGTGCCAGCAGTGGGGGGGCGAGGGTTAGAGAAAAACTGTTTTTT.

As DNA, the CDR3 is TGTGCCAGCAGCGTAGATCAGGGGAGTTCGGGTGAGCAGTTCTTC. This sequence encodes CASSVDQGSSGEQFF. V gene TRBV9 combines with J gene TRBJ2-1, with D possibly matching TRBD1 (6 bases). The V gene lost 0 bases and the J gene lost 9 bases, with 16 bases spanning the gap. This CDR3 has 15 residues. In germline, CDR1 is SGDLS, CDR2 YYNGEE.

The CDR3 here is CASSNRGSDTGELFF. Here the CDR3 DNA reads TGCGCCAGCAGCAACAGGGGGAGCGACACCGGGGAGCTGTTTTTT. V gene TRBV5-1 combines with J gene TRBJ2-2; 8 nucleotides agree with TRBD1. The germline gives CDR1 SGHRS, CDR2 YFSETQ. This CDR3 is built from 15 residues. Trimming at V came to 4 bases and at J to 3 bases, leaving 5 bases not matched to a gene.

At least ten counts were recorded for this clone. The chain recombines TRBV30 with TRBJ2-1, with a tentative D call TRBD2 (7 bases). V lost 3 bases and J 7 bases, leaving 19 bases between the germline ends. The germline gives CDR1 GTSNPN, CDR2 SVGIG (reference sequence). CDR3 size: 15 residues. CDR3 residues: CAWSRGGSTGNEQFF. In DNA form, the CDR3 reads TGTGCCTGGAGCAGGGGAGGGTCGACGGGGAATGAGCAGTTCTTC.

The rearrangement links TRBV20-1 to TRBJ1-2; D gene uncertain. Trimming shortened V by 1 base and J by 8 bases, and 8 bases separated the two germline ends. From germline, CDR1 is DFQATT and CDR2 SNEGSKA (reference sequence). This CDR3 contains 11 residues. The CDR3, as DNA: TGCAGTGCTAGAGCTATTGAAGGCTACACCTTC. Protein: CSARAIEGYTF.

V is TRBV30 and J is TRBJ1-1, with a tentative D call TRBD1 (6 bases). CDR3 size: 12 residues. V lost 5 bases and J 4 bases, leaving 11 bases between the germline ends. Germline V gives CDR1 GTSNPN, CDR2 SVGIG (reference sequence). CDR3: CAWAPGVTEAFF. CDR3 bases: TGTGCCTGGGCCCCAGGGGTCACTGAAGCTTTCTTT.

This chain links TRBV7-2 with TRBJ1-1, with 8 bases matching TRBD1. After removal of 2 bases from V and 0 bases from J, the junction contained 8 bases not matched to a gene. Germline CDR1 is SGHTA and CDR2 is FQGNSA. This CDR3 contains 17 residues. The DNA of the CDR3 is TGTGCCAGCAGCTTATTCCCTCCGACAGGGGTGAACACTGAAGCTTTCTTT. Translation: CASSLFPPTGVNTEAFF.

The rearrangement links TRBV27 to TRBJ1-5, with D tentatively TRBD1 (5 bases). Trimming pared 4 bases from V and 3 bases from J, leaving 10 bases between. Germline loops: CDR1 MNHEY, CDR2 SMNVEV (reference sequence). CDR3 length equals 14 residues. CDR3: CASSSRTHNQPQHF. DNA for the CDR3: TGTGCCAGCAGTTCCCGGACACACAATCAGCCCCAGCATTTT.

This clone was observed once. This chain uses TRBV9 with TRBJ2-1, with 12 positions matching TRBD2. CDR1 and CDR2 from the germline V gene are SGDLS and YYNGEE. The junction had 12 bases not matched to a gene; V was cut back by 3 bases and J by 8 bases. The CDR3 spans 17 residues. CDR3 bases: TGTGCCAGCAGCGCGACTAGCGGGGGCCTCGGTGGGGATGAGCAGTTCTTC. Amino acids: CASSATSGGLGGDEQFF. Full variable domain (outside the CDR3, taken from reference TRBV9 and TRBJ2-1): DSGVTQTPKHLITATGQRVTLRCSPRSGDLSVYWYQQSLDQGLQFLIQYYNGEERAKGNILERFSAQQFPDLHSELNLSSLELGDSALYFCASSATSGGLGGDEQFFGPGTRLTVL.